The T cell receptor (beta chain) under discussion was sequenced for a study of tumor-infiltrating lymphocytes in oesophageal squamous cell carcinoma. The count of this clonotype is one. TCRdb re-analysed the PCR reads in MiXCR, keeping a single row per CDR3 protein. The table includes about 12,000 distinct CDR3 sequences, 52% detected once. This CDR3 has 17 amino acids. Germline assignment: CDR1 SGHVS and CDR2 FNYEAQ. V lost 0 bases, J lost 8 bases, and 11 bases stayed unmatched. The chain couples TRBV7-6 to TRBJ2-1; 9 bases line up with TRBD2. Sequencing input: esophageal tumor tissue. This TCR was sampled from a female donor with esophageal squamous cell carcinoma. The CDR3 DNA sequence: TGTGCCAGCAGCTTAGCCGTCGGGACTAGCCCTTCTCATGAGCAGTTCTTC. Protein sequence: CASSLAVGTSPSHEQFF.